These T cell receptor beta chains were read from a single sample in a study of early T cells in non-severe SARS-CoV-2 infection. MiXCR was run by TCRdb on the 5' RACE reads, yielding one entry per CDR3 protein. The sample lists about 72,000 distinct CDR3 sequences, roughly 10% occurring once. Specimen: whole blood. All receptors derive from an adult who was a healthcare worker with PCR-confirmed SARS-CoV-2 infection or an uninfected control (not recorded which). CDR3s include the opening cysteine and the closing phenylalanine or tryptophan. The D gene is left open where the match is weak. The listing skips clone size in some rows; elsewhere it reads once, few, many or a size class.

j_call clone_size v_call d_call cdr3_nt cdr3_aa
TRBJ2-5 - TRBV18 - TGTGCCAGCTCACCACTTGGGACTGTCCAAGAGACCCAGTACTTC CASSPLGTVQETQYF
TRBJ1-1 - TRBV4-3 - TGCGCCAGCAGCCAAGATTGGCAGCTCCGGATCGCTGAAGCTTTCTTT CASSQDWQLRIAEAFF
TRBJ1-2 few TRBV6-5 TRBD1 TGTGCCAGCAGTTACACAGGGGGTGATGGCTACACCTTC CASSYTGGDGYTF
TRBJ2-7 - TRBV5-1 - TGCGCCAGCAGCTTGGAGGCCGCCGGATCCTACGAGCAGTACTTC CASSLEAAGSYEQYF
TRBJ1-1 - TRBV30 - TGTGCCTGGAGTGTTCGGAGCACTGAAGCTTTCTTT CAWSVRSTEAFF
TRBJ2-7 - TRBV7-6 - TGTGCCAGCAGCTCGGCCCTAGGGCGGAACGAGCAGTACTTC CASSSALGRNEQYF
TRBJ2-2 - TRBV2 - TGTGCCAGCCATGGGCCACTAGTCTCTGGGGAGCTGTTTTTT CASHGPLVSGELFF
TRBJ2-5 - TRBV28 TRBD1 TGTGCCAGCAGCCCTTTATCAGGGACAGAAGAGACCCAGTACTTC CASSPLSGTEETQYF
TRBJ2-3 many TRBV7-2 - TGTGCCAGCAGCTTATCGGCAGATACGCAGTATTTT CASSLSADTQYF
TRBJ2-3 - TRBV5-4 - TGTGCCAGCAGTTCAGACCCCTCGGGCACAGATACGCAGTATTTT CASSSDPSGTDTQYF
TRBJ2-4 few TRBV7-3 - TGTGCCAGCAGCCCGATCGGTGGAAACATTCAGTACTTC CASSPIGGNIQYF
TRBJ1-2 - TRBV5-5 TRBD1 TGTGCCAGCAGCTTGTCCCAGGGGGCGGAATCGGACTATGGCTACACCTTC CASSLSQGAESDYGYTF
TRBJ2-7 many TRBV18 TRBD1 TGTGCCAGCTCATCAAAATCCGGGACAGGGGAATACGAGCAGTACTTC CASSSKSGTGEYEQYF
TRBJ2-3 - TRBV10-1 - TGCGCCAGCTCCGGCCCTAGCTCAGATACGCAGTATTTT CASSGPSSDTQYF
TRBJ1-1 - TRBV14 - TGTGCCAGCGGAGGACAATACACTGAAGCTTTCTTT CASGGQYTEAFF
TRBJ2-3 many TRBV29-1 - TGCAGCGCCGACACAGATACGCAGTATTTT CSADTDTQYF
TRBJ2-5 - TRBV11-2 TRBD1 TGTGCCAGCCGTTGGACAGGGCGGGGAGAGACCCAGTACTTC CASRWTGRGETQYF
TRBJ1-1 many TRBV12-3/TRBV12-4 - TGTGCCAGCAGAGCCTCGGTGAACACTGAAGCTTTCTTT CASRASVNTEAFF
TRBJ2-2 - TRBV3-1 TRBD1 TGTGCCAGCAGCCCCGGACAGGGGAACACCGGGGAGCTGTTTTTT CASSPGQGNTGELFF
TRBJ2-7 few TRBV6-1 - TGTGCCAGCAGTGAAATACAGTTCGTCTCCTACGAGCAGTACTTC CASSEIQFVSYEQYF
TRBJ2-3 few TRBV4-2 - TGTGCCAGCAGCCAACTACCGGTCGAATCGTCAGATACGCAGTATTTT CASSQLPVESSDTQYF
TRBJ2-1 many TRBV24-1 - TGTGCCACCAGTGAGAGAAAATGGCCGGAATTCCATGAGCAGTTCTTC CATSERKWPEFHEQFF
TRBJ2-7 many TRBV27 - TGTGCCAGCAGTTTAGGACTCGGCCCTTTCAACGAGCAGTACTTC CASSLGLGPFNEQYF
TRBJ1-1 - TRBV5-1 - TGCGCCAGCAGCTTGTCCGAGATGAACACTGAAGCTTTCTTT CASSLSEMNTEAFF
TRBJ2-7 - TRBV7-2 TRBD2 TGTGCCAGCAGCCCGACTAGCGGGAAGTACGAGCAGTACTTC CASSPTSGKYEQYF
TRBJ2-7 - TRBV30 - TGTGCCTGGAGGGTAGCGGCCACCTACGAGCAGTACTTC CAWRVAATYEQYF
TRBJ1-3 many TRBV29-1 - TGCAGCGTTCACTCTGGAAACACCATATATTTT CSVHSGNTIYF
TRBJ2-3 few TRBV7-2 - TGTGCCAGCAGACAGATATTTAGCACAGATACGCAGTATTTT CASRQIFSTDTQYF
TRBJ2-4 - TRBV2 TRBD2 TGTGCCAGCAGTGAAGGATCTGGATTAGCGGGATCATCGAAGGCCAAAAACATTCAGTACTTC CASSEGSGLAGSSKAKNIQYF
TRBJ2-5 - TRBV7-9 - TGTGCCAGCAGTCCATACAGGGGGGGAGAGACCCAGTACTTC CASSPYRGGETQYF
TRBJ2-7 - TRBV5-1 - TGCGCCAGCAGCTTCAACCCCGGGGCCACCTACGAGCAGTACTTC CASSFNPGATYEQYF
TRBJ2-5 - TRBV29-1 - TGCAGCGTTCTAGCAGAAGAGACCCAGTACTTC CSVLAEETQYF
TRBJ2-2 few TRBV6-2/TRBV6-3 - TGTGCCAGCAAAATCGCCGGGACACCGAACACCGGGGAGCTGTTTTTT CASKIAGTPNTGELFF
TRBJ1-1 few TRBV20-1 - TGCAGTGCTCCCCGCGGGGTGAACACTGAAGCTTTCTTT CSAPRGVNTEAFF
TRBJ2-5 few TRBV28 TRBD2 TGTGCCAGCAGTCGGAGCGGGAGTCTAGAGACCCAGTACTTC CASSRSGSLETQYF
TRBJ2-3 few TRBV6-6 - TGTGCCAGCAGTTACTACCTCTTCGACACAGATACGCAGTATTTT CASSYYLFDTDTQYF
TRBJ1-2 few TRBV12-3/TRBV12-4 TRBD1 TGTGCCAGCAGCGGGACAGGCCGCCCGGGCTACACCTTC CASSGTGRPGYTF
TRBJ1-3 few TRBV12-5 - TGTGCTAGTGGGGGTTCCTCTGGAAACACCATATATTTT CASGGSSGNTIYF
TRBJ2-5 many TRBV7-2 - TGTGCCAGCAGCTTAGCGCGGGAGACCCAGTACTTC CASSLARETQYF
TRBJ2-3 many TRBV4-2 TRBD1 TGTGCCAGCAGCCAATCTGACAGGGTAGGATATGAGGCAGATACGCAGTATTTT CASSQSDRVGYEADTQYF
TRBJ2-5 - TRBV20-1 - TGCAGTGCTAGAGATCCCCTTCACGGAGGCGAGACCCAGTACTTC CSARDPLHGGETQYF
TRBJ1-6 few TRBV9 - TGTGCCAGCAGCGTGGGGGGCGGTAATTCACCCCTCCACTTT CASSVGGGNSPLHF
TRBJ1-6 few TRBV2 - TGTGCCAGCAGTGAAGACCGACAGACCTGGGGTAATTCACCCCTCCACTTT CASSEDRQTWGNSPLHF
TRBJ1-6 - TRBV28 - TGTGCCAGCAGTTCAATAAGAGGGTCGGATTCACCCCTCCACTTT CASSSIRGSDSPLHF
TRBJ2-1 - TRBV28 - TGTGCCAGCAGTTTTGCGAGGGCCTACAATGAGCAGTTCTTC CASSFARAYNEQFF
TRBJ1-1 many TRBV5-5 - TGTGCCAGCAGCTCACCTCTGGGGGGGACTGAAGCTTTCTTT CASSSPLGGTEAFF
TRBJ2-7 many TRBV29-1 - TGCAGCGTTGTGTCCTACGAGGGGCAGTACTTC CSVVSYEGQYF
TRBJ2-2 many TRBV2 - TGTGCCAGCGTCTATAACACCGGGGAGCTGTTTTTT CASVYNTGELFF
TRBJ1-1 few TRBV4-2 TRBD1 TGTGCCAGCAGCCAAGATACCCGGGACAGGACGGCTTTCTTT CASSQDTRDRTAFF
TRBJ2-7 - TRBV29-1 - TGCAGCGTTGGAGAGGGGGGCTCCTACGAGCAGTACTTC CSVGEGGSYEQYF